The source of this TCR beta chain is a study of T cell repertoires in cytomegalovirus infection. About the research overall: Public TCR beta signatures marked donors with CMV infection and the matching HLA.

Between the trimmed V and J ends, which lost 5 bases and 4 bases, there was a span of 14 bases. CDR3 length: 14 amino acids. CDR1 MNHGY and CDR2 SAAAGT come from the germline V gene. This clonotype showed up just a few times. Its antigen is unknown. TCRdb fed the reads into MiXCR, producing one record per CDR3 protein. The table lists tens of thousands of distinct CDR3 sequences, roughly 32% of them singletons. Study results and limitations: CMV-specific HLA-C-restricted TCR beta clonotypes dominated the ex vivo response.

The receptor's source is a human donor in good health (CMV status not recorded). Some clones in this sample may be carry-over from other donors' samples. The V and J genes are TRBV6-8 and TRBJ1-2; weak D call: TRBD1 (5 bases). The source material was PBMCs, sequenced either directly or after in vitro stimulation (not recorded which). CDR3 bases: TGTGCCAGCAGTCCCAGGGATGCGATCTATGGCTACACCTTC. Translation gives CASSPRDAIYGYTF.